This record covers a single T cell receptor (beta chain). Its specificity is unknown. This entry is derived from a study of T cell clonotyping in hematopoietic cell transplantation. V was cut by 2 bases and J by 7 bases, with 22 bases left in between. CDR3 length: 17 residues. Germline V gene data show CDR1 as SGHVS and CDR2 as FNYEAQ. Repertoires were generated with immunoSEQ multiplex PCR, while TCRdb's copy carries only in-frame clones and drops some. The table includes 6,500 to 10,000 clones, 60% to 80% detected once. General observations from the study: After transplant, recipient diversity fell while pathologically expanded clonotypes grew through day 180. At the given depth, recipient repertoires were over 97% de novo clonotypes. Without cell sorting, CD4 versus CD8 contributions remain unresolved. Higher Inverse Simpson Index values in graft donor and pretransplant recipient predicted broader posttransplant TCR diversity.

The TCR originated in a male patient between 55 and 70 years old who had an allogeneic stem cell transplant from an unrelated donor, so the T cells may come from the graft donor. Some clones in this sample may be carry-over from other donors' samples. This chain links TRBV7-6 with TRBJ2-3; D is tentatively TRBD1 or TRBD2 (5 bases each). The sequences come from peripheral blood mononuclear cells, collected 100 days after allogeneic stem cell transplant. DNA of the CDR3: TGTGCCAGCAGCTTATTCCCCCCGGGACCGCGGTTTAATACGCAGTATTTT. This codes for CASSLFPPGPRFNTQYF. Drawing the rest from reference TRBV7-6 and TRBJ2-3, the complete variable domain is GAGVSQSPRYKVTKRGQDVALRCDPISGHVSLYWYRQALGQGPEFLTYFNYEAQQDKSGLPNDRFSAERPEGSISTLTIQRTEQRDSAMYRCASSLFPPGPRFNTQYFGPGTRLTVL.